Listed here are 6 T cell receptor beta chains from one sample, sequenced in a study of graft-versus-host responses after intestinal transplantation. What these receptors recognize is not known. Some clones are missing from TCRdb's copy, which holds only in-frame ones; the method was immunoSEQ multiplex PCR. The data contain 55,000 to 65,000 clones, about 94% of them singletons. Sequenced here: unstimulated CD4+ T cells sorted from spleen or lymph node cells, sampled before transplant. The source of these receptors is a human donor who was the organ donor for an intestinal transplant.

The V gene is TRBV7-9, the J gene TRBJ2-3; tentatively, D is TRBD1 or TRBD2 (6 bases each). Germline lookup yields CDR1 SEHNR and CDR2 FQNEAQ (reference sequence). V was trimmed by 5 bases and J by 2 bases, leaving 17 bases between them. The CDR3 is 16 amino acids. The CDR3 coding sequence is TGTGCCAGCAGCCAACTTTGGGGGGCTAACACAGATACGCAGTATTTT. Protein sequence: CASSQLWGANTDTQYF. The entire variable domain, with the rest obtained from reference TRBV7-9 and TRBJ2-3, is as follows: DTGVSQNPRHKITKRGQNVTFRCDPISEHNRLYWYRQTLGQGPEFLTYFQNEAQLEKSRLLSDRFSAERPKGSFSTLEIQRTEQGDSAMYLCASSQLWGANTDTQYFGPGTRLTVL.

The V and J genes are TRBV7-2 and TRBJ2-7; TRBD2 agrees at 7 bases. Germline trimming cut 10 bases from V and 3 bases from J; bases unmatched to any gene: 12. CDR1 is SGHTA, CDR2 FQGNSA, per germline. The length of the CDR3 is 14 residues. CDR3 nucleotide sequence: TGTGCCATTCAGCGGGGATGGCCCTTCTACGAGCAGTACTTC. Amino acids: CAIQRGWPFYEQYF.

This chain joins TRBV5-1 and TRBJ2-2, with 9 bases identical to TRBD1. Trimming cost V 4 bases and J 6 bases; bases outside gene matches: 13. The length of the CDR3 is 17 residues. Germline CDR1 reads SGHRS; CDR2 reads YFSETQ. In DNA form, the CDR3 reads TGCGCCAGCAGCCTACGGACAGGGGCGGTTTTGTCCGGGGAGCTGTTTTTT. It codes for CASSLRTGAVLSGELFF.

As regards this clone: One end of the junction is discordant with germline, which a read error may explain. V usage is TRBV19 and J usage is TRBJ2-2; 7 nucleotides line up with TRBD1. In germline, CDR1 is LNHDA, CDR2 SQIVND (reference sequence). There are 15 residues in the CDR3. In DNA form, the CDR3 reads TGTGCCGGTAGTTTGACAGGGCGGAACACCGGGGAGCTGTTTTTT. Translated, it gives CAGSLTGRNTGELFF.

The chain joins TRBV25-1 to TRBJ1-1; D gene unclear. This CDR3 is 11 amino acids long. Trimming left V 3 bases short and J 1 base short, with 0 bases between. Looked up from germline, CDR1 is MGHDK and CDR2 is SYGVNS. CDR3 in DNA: TGTGCCAGCAGTGAGAACACTGAAGCTTTCTTT. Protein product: CASSENTEAFF.

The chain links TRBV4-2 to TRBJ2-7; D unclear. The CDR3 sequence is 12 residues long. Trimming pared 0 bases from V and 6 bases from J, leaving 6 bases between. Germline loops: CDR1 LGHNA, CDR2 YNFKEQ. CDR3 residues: CASSQESSEQYF. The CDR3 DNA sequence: TGTGCCAGCAGCCAAGAGTCCAGCGAGCAGTACTTC.